This T cell receptor (beta chain) was identified during a study of cytomegalovirus exposure and HLA in healthy donors. Of note for this clone: Antigen unknown.

13 Jbeta primers and 60 Vbeta primers were used for the PCR. The protocol was immunoSEQ multiplex PCR, while the TCRdb copy is restricted to in-frame clones and leaves out a portion. Among fewer than 150,000 clones listed, 73% were seen once. CDR3 size: 17 residues. Trimming removed 0 bases at V and 2 bases at J, with 17 bases between. Germline CDR1 is SGHRS and CDR2 is YFSETQ. Study observations and caveats: Published work reported that the classifier diagnosed cytomegalovirus status with high specificity and sensitivity. When a later analysis was performed, an Asian-associated ancestry cluster reportedly had fewer N-insertions than the roughly 700-donor mean.

This TCR came from a human donor in good health. The sample comprised PBMCs. The V and J genes are TRBV5-1 and TRBJ1-1, with D possibly TRBD1 on 5 matching bases. CDR3 sequence reads: CASSLAGRGNYNTEAFF. As DNA, the CDR3 is TGCGCCAGCAGCTTGGCTGGGCGGGGGAATTATAACACTGAAGCTTTCTTT.